The sequence of this TCR beta chain was determined in a study of T cells in Graves' hyperthyroidism and ophthalmopathy. Background on the study: Prior to any treatment, at the point of initial diagnosis, peripheral blood was collected.

Using RNA transcripts as the source, TCR beta CDR3 regions were amplified. A set of HTBI primers served as the primers for a first-round RT-PCR of the TCR CDR3. TCRdb passed the multiplex PCR reads through MiXCR, listing each CDR3 protein once. The repertoire consists of approximately 870,000 distinct CDR3 sequences, with about 38% occurring once and the leading ten covering more than 7%. The sample holds a few counts of this clonotype. J gave up 7 bases and V 3 bases, and 5 bases lay outside the gene matches. The CDR3 has 14 amino acids. This TCR came from a man aged 18 to 30 with Graves' hyperthyroidism. This rearrangement joins TRBV12-3 or TRBV12-4 to TRBJ1-2; 10 nucleotides align to TRBD1. Sequenced sample: blood. The CDR3 here is CASSFSTGGLGYTF. The CDR3 DNA reads TGTGCCAGCAGTTTCTCGACAGGGGGCCTTGGCTACACCTTC.